Detailed here is one T cell receptor beta chain. Its antigen remains unidentified. Base qualities are not recorded, but no much larger clone differs from it by a single base. The donors were included in the validation cohort of some 110 subjects, a group kept apart from the 666-subject first cohort. The data stem from a study of cytomegalovirus exposure and HLA in healthy donors (dated by TCRdb to 2017 to 2019). For context, the study as a whole: A later analysis indicated that the 100 to 150 validation repertoires were generated on the platform also employed for the 700 or so repertoires of the first cohort. The study aimed to test whether signatures of past pathogen exposure could be identified by cataloging public T cell receptors. Besides the first cohort of roughly 660 subjects, a separate validation cohort made up of 120 different subjects was used. The study combined high-throughput TCR immunosequencing, statistical association of individual TCRs with disease status, and machine learning to predict cytomegalovirus infection status.

CDR1 is given as SGHRS and CDR2 as YFSETQ, both from the germline V gene. The germline ends are 22 bases apart after V is trimmed by 7 bases and J by 5 bases. Taken from cysteine to phenylalanine, the CDR3 has 15 residues. The sequence is cut down to CDR3 DNA, 45 bases in frame from base 1. What the work shows at the level of the full study, not this receptor alone: In a later analysis, TCRs clustered in the first cohort were found to also tend to co-occur in the roughly 120 validation repertoires, with about 93% of cluster scores above 0. A later analysis lacked HLA typing for the validation cohort, so it scored co-occurrence in that cohort across all 130 or so repertoires. Across donors, most TCR sequences were observed very rarely, whereas some public TCRs were present in many individuals. In vitro tests confirmed that three of the cytomegalovirus-associated TCR beta chains recognize cytomegalovirus antigens. The study listed approximately 160 TCR beta chains as associated with cytomegalovirus. According to the authors, the approach could potentially be generalized to other disease states and immunological phenotypes. The classifier was reported to diagnose cytomegalovirus status with high specificity and sensitivity in both the original and validation cohorts.

The method was the immunoSEQ multiplex PCR assay. As for how the authors treated the data: To diagnose cytomegalovirus status from the catalog of TCR beta chain sequences, a statistical classification framework was built. The clones in this table, taken by TCRdb from immuneACCESS, are in-frame only. Not every clone is retained; where verified, under half of the shortfall comes from an unresolved V gene, and the cause of the rest is unknown. V and J calls and clone size are those listed in that table; D and trimming were worked out from the DNA. This sample has 130,000 to 150,000 clones in its table, and roughly four fifths of those were observed once. Together, the top ten hold approximately 1.4% of the sample.

The sequence derives from a woman aged 30 to 39 in good health and CMV-seronegative. The sample was PBMCs. The rearranged chain carries TRBV5-1 and TRBJ2-7; 5 matching bases give a weak D call of TRBD2. CDR3 sequence: CASANYLGVVHEQYF. The nucleotide sequence reads as follows: TGCGCCAGCGCTAACTACCTCGGGGTTGTCCACGAGCAGTACTTC.